The 29 T cell receptor beta chains below all came from one sample that was sequenced in a study of human T cells and chemical hapten exposure. The time point was: healthy volunteer bleed at 2 weeks. It was from unfractionated whole blood that total RNA was extracted. Each CDR3 protein is one row after TCRdb ran MiXCR on the RACE reads. The sample yields some 120,000 distinct CDR3 sequences, around 8.2% seen once. Sequenced input: whole blood. The receptors were sampled from a male donor in good health. Some clones in this sample may be carry-over from other donors' samples.

The V gene is TRBV4-2, the J gene TRBJ2-1; TRBD2 agrees at 9 bases. Per germline, CDR1 LGHNA and CDR2 YNFKEQ. The CDR3 sequence is 17 residues long. V shed 0 bases, J shed 1 base, and the junction held 4 bases outside the gene matches. CDR3 in amino acids: CASSQDMREGSYNEQFF. CDR3 nucleotide sequence: TGTGCCAGCAGCCAAGATATGCGGGAGGGGTCCTACAATGAGCAGTTCTTC.

This rearrangement joins TRBV20-1 to TRBJ2-1, with D tentatively TRBD2 (7 bases). Trimming removed 2 bases at V and 7 bases at J, with 18 bases between. This CDR3 is 15 amino acids long. The V gene's germline CDR1 is DFQATT and CDR2 SNEGSKA (reference sequence). The CDR3 reads CSARSPGGPSNEQFF. CDR3 DNA: TGCAGTGCTAGAAGTCCGGGGGGCCCCTCGAATGAGCAGTTCTTC.

This clonotype has a count of ten or more. This chain uses TRBV27 with TRBJ2-7, with D possibly TRBD2 on 6 matching bases. CDR3 length: 14 amino acids. The V end lost 8 bases, the J end lost 2 bases, and 16 bases lay between the germline ends. Germline CDR1 reads MNHEY; CDR2 reads SMNVEV (reference sequence). This chain's CDR3 is CASSPGLGTYEQYF. Here the CDR3 DNA reads TGTGCCAGCTCCCCGGGACTTGGGACCTACGAGCAGTACTTC.

The V call is TRBV20-1, the J call TRBJ1-2; D remains unclear. This CDR3 has 15 amino acids. V shed 0 bases and J shed 4 bases, with 15 bases lying between them. Germline V gives CDR1 DFQATT, CDR2 SNEGSKA (reference sequence). The CDR3 here is CSARDMPLALYGYTF. DNA of the CDR3: TGCAGTGCTAGAGATATGCCGTTAGCTCTCTATGGCTACACCTTC.

This clonotype was recorded at least ten times. The chain couples TRBV12-3 or TRBV12-4 to TRBJ2-3, with 10 bases aligning to TRBD1. V lost 3 bases, J lost 4 bases, and 4 bases stayed unmatched. The CDR3 has 15 residues. CDR3 in amino acids: CASSFRDRGADTQYF. The CDR3 bases are TGTGCCAGCAGTTTCCGGGACAGGGGTGCAGATACGCAGTATTTT.

This clonotype was observed many times. The chain links TRBV27 to TRBJ2-1; D not certain. CDR1 is MNHEY, CDR2 SMNVEV, per germline (reference sequence). The V end was cut by 4 bases, the J end by 3 bases, with 1 base between. The CDR3 runs 11 residues. CDR3 sequence: CASSYYNEQFF. CDR3 bases: TGTGCCAGCAGTTACTACAATGAGCAGTTCTTC.

The CDR3 coding sequence is TGTGCCAGCAGCGGACCTCCGGGACAGGGGCCACCCTACGAGCAGTACTTC. It codes for CASSGPPGQGPPYEQYF. The chain combines TRBV7-2 with TRBJ2-7, with TRBD1 matching over 10 bases. V lost 5 bases and J lost 2; bases outside the gene matches: 12. This CDR3 has 17 residues. Germline V lookup: CDR1 SGHTA, CDR2 FQGNSA.

This clonotype was seen repeatedly, ten times or more. The chain links TRBV7-2 to TRBJ1-1; D remains unclear. The CDR3 is 13 amino acids. The germline CDR1 and CDR2 sequences are SGHTA and FQGNSA. V was pared by 5 bases and J by 0 bases, with 7 bases between. The CDR3 DNA follows: TGTGCCAGCAGCCAGCAATTGAACACTGAAGCTTTCTTT. Its protein product is CASSQQLNTEAFF.

The chain couples TRBV6-2 or TRBV6-3 to TRBJ2-3, with 8 bases aligning to TRBD2. V lost 5 bases, J lost 4 bases, and 11 bases stayed unmatched. Germline V lookup: CDR1 MNHEY, CDR2 SVGEGT. The CDR3 is 16 amino acids. Written as DNA, the CDR3 is TGTGCCAGCAGTCCTCGGCGGGAGGAGGAGGCAGATACGCAGTATTTT. It yields the protein CASSPRREEEADTQYF.

This CDR3 reads CASTSYNEQFF. In nucleotides, the CDR3 is TGTGCCAGCACTTCCTACAATGAGCAGTTCTTC. The chain is built from TRBV6-6 and TRBJ2-1; the D is unclear. This CDR3 spans 11 amino acids. V lost 7 bases to trimming and J lost 1 base, with 2 bases between them. Germline V gives CDR1 MNHNY, CDR2 SVGAGI (reference sequence).

V usage is TRBV10-3 and J usage is TRBJ2-7, with D tentatively TRBD1 (6 bases). CDR3 length: 14 amino acids. Germline assignment: CDR1 ENHRY and CDR2 SYGVKD. V dropped 0 bases and J dropped 3 bases, with 9 bases sitting between them. CDR3 DNA sequence: TGTGCCATCAGTGAGTCGCACAGGGTCTACGAGCAGTACTTC. Translated, it gives CAISESHRVYEQYF.

This chain connects TRBV20-1 to TRBJ1-5; 7 bases fit TRBD1. The J segment lost 0 bases and the V segment lost 4 bases, leaving 6 bases of the junction unmatched. The CDR3 is made up of 15 amino acids. Germline CDR1 is DFQATT and CDR2 is SNEGSKA (reference sequence). The CDR3 DNA reads TGCAGTGCTATGAGTACAGGGGATAGCAATCAGCCCCAGCATTTT. It encodes CSAMSTGDSNQPQHF.

This clonotype was detected only a few times. The V call is TRBV7-9, the J call TRBJ2-7; 8 positions agree with TRBD2. Per the germline V gene, CDR1 is SEHNR and CDR2 is FQNEAQ (reference sequence). This CDR3 comprises 14 residues. With 6 bases clipped from V and 2 bases from J, the junction kept 6 bases outside the gene matches. CDR3 residues: CASSPLAGPYEQYF. The CDR3 DNA follows: TGTGCCAGCAGTCCCCTAGCGGGCCCCTACGAGCAGTACTTC.

In this sample, this clonotype turned up many times. The genes are TRBV6-5 and TRBJ2-3, with TRBD1 matching over 12 bases. The germline CDR1 and CDR2 sequences are MNHEY and SVGAGI. V dropped 2 bases and J dropped 4; count of bases not matched to a gene: 1. The CDR3 has 15 amino acids. CDR3 in amino acids: CASSYGTGGPDTQYF. CDR3 in DNA: TGTGCCAGCAGTTACGGGACAGGGGGCCCAGATACGCAGTATTTT.

This clonotype was seen at least ten times. The chain has TRBV11-2 and TRBJ1-1, with D hard to call. Trimming pared 3 bases from V and 1 base from J, leaving 6 bases between. CDR1 is SGHAT, CDR2 FQNNGV, per germline. CDR3 length equals 13 residues. DNA for the CDR3: TGTGCCAGCAGCTTCCAGACGAACACTGAAGCTTTCTTT. It encodes CASSFQTNTEAFF.

J is TRBJ2-7 and V is TRBV20-1; the match to TRBD2 covers 7 bases. CDR1 is DFQATT and CDR2 is SNEGSKA in the germline V gene (reference sequence). V lost 5 bases, J lost 4 bases, and 11 bases stayed unmatched. The CDR3 has 14 residues. This CDR3 reads CSAGLAGRRYEQYF. The CDR3 nucleotides read TGCAGTGCTGGATTAGCGGGTAGGCGGTACGAGCAGTACTTC.

In this sample, this clonotype turned up a few times. The chain links TRBV6-6 to TRBJ2-5, with a tentative D call TRBD1 (5 bases). The CDR3 runs 13 residues. The ends were cut back, 3 bases at V and 5 bases at J, with 10 bases in the middle. Germline V lookup: CDR1 MNHNY, CDR2 SVGAGI (reference sequence). The CDR3 loop is CASSYDRFETQYF. CDR3 coding DNA: TGTGCCAGCAGTTATGACAGATTCGAGACCCAGTACTTC.

This clonotype was found a few times. The chain combines TRBV7-2 with TRBJ1-1; D is uncertain. This CDR3 has 14 amino acids. V lost 6 bases, J lost 2 bases, and 13 bases lay in between. In germline, CDR1 is SGHTA, CDR2 FQGNSA. As DNA, the CDR3 is TGTGCCAGCAGATCGGGAAACACTAACACTGAAGCTTTCTTT. As protein: CASRSGNTNTEAFF.

J is TRBJ1-1 and V is TRBV12-3 or TRBV12-4; no reliable D call. This CDR3 has 11 amino acids. V was trimmed by 10 bases and J by 4 bases, leaving 10 bases between them. The CDR3 DNA reads TGTGCCAATACTTGGGGCACTGAAGCTTTCTTT. Its translation is CANTWGTEAFF.

The CDR3 reads CASSLEGGELFF. In DNA form, the CDR3 reads TGTGCCAGCAGCTTAGAAGGCGGGGAGCTGTTTTTT. The rearrangement links TRBV11-3 to TRBJ2-2; D ambiguous. Trimming removed 0 bases at V and 7 bases at J, with 3 bases between. This CDR3 region has 12 residues. From germline, CDR1 is SGHNT and CDR2 YENEEA.

This clonotype was observed a handful of times. This chain links TRBV5-4 with TRBJ2-7, with 8 bases identical to TRBD1. This CDR3 is 13 amino acids long. Trimming removed 4 bases from V and 5 bases from J; junction bases left unmatched: 5. Germline values: CDR1 SGHNT, CDR2 YYREEE (reference sequence). CDR3 in DNA: TGTGCCAGCAGCCAACAGGGGGGCCACGAGCAGTACTTC. It yields the protein CASSQQGGHEQYF.

The chain links TRBV29-1 to TRBJ1-2; no firm D call. V dropped 4 bases and J dropped 2 bases, with 11 bases sitting between them. CDR3 length: 13 amino acids. Germline V CDR1 and CDR2: SQVTM, ANQGSEA. The CDR3 here is CSVGAMPNYGYTF. CDR3 DNA sequence: TGCAGCGTTGGGGCTATGCCGAACTATGGCTACACCTTC.

A remark on this clonotype: Given a much more abundant clone one base away, this may be a read error. V gene TRBV5-1 combines with J gene TRBJ2-5, with D unclear. Germline-derived CDR1 and CDR2 are SGHRS and YFSETQ. The V end lost 6 bases, the J end lost 2 bases, and 17 bases lay between the germline ends. The CDR3 spans 15 residues. CDR3 nucleotide sequence: TGCGCCAGCAACCAAACCTTTGCTACGCAAGAGACCCAGTACTTC. Translating gives CASNQTFATQETQYF.

This sequence joins TRBV2 and TRBJ2-1; 8 nucleotides agree with TRBD1. Per the germline V gene, CDR1 is SNHLY and CDR2 is FYNNEI. This CDR3 region has 12 residues. The trim removed 6 bases at V and 7 bases at J, leaving 2 bases unmatched. The CDR3 DNA sequence: TGTGCCAGCAGCGGACAGGGTAATGAGCAGTTCTTC. Residues: CASSGQGNEQFF.

In its sample, this clonotype was seen many times. The V and J genes are TRBV27 and TRBJ1-2, with D hard to call. Trimming removed 4 bases at V and 2 bases at J, with 14 bases between. The CDR3 is 15 residues long. Per germline, CDR1 MNHEY and CDR2 SMNVEV (reference sequence). The CDR3 DNA follows: TGTGCCAGCAGTTCCTCCCGGACTGGAAACTATGGCTACACCTTC. This encodes CASSSSRTGNYGYTF.

This clonotype was observed many times. J is TRBJ1-2 and V is TRBV5-1; TRBD1 might be the D (6 bases). The CDR3 has 14 amino acids. Trimming took 3 bases from V and 7 from J, leaving 16 bases between them. Germline V gene lookup returns CDR1 SGHRS and CDR2 YFSETQ. The CDR3 DNA reads TGCGCCAGCAGCTCTTATGGCCAGGGGACTGGCTACACCTTC. Encoded protein: CASSSYGQGTGYTF.

This CDR3 is CASSLELYRDFFEAFF. CDR3 sequence (DNA): TGTGCCAGCAGCTTAGAGTTATACAGGGATTTCTTTGAAGCTTTCTTT. The chain carries TRBV7-2 and TRBJ1-1; the D gene is possibly TRBD1 (6 bases). The CDR3 length is 16 residues. V lost 1 base and J lost 7, with 19 bases in between. CDR1 SGHTA and CDR2 FQGNSA come from the germline V gene.

This clonotype showed up just a few times. This sequence joins TRBV7-2 and TRBJ2-1; possible D gene TRBD2, 6 bases. CDR1 SGHTA and CDR2 FQGNSA come from the germline V gene. The CDR3 totals 16 residues. Trimming took off 1 base at V and 8 bases at J, with 18 bases between the two ends. The CDR3 DNA reads TGTGCCAGCAGCTTAGAAGGGGCGGGGAGTGGCTATGAGCAGTTCTTC. As protein: CASSLEGAGSGYEQFF.

This clonotype was found a few times. The chain couples TRBV10-3 to TRBJ1-1; tentatively, D is TRBD1 (5 bases). The CDR3 consists of 17 residues. From germline, CDR1 is ENHRY and CDR2 SYGVKD. V lost 3 bases, J lost 0 bases, and 17 bases lay in between. CDR3 loop: CAISDEGMRPMNTEAFF. The CDR3 DNA follows: TGTGCCATCAGTGATGAGGGGATGAGGCCCATGAACACTGAAGCTTTCTTT.